What follows are 30 T cell receptor beta chains derived from one specimen sequenced in a study of OX40 agonist ivuxolimab in advanced cancers. The method was the immunoSEQ multiplex PCR assay. TCRdb took over this immuneACCESS table, retaining in-frame rearrangements with V and J assigned. Such tables are incomplete; in checked studies, under half of the missing clones stem from an unresolved V gene, and the remainder is unexplained. The sample profile shows 94,000 or so clones; 84% of them were found once. Approximately 5.5% of the sample rests with the top ten. The sample in question was CD4+ or CD8+ T cells sorted from blood, obtained in a trial of the OX40 agonist ivuxolimab. These TCRs come from an adult with an advanced solid tumor such as melanoma, head and neck, liver or kidney cancer.

This chain joins TRBV18 and TRBJ2-7, with 8 positions matching TRBD1. This CDR3 spans 16 amino acids. The germline gives CDR1 KGHSH, CDR2 LQKENI. V lost 4 bases, J lost 6 bases, and 14 bases stayed unmatched. CDR3 amino acids: CASSRIPPGGMGEQYF. In DNA form, the CDR3 reads TGTGCCAGCTCACGGATACCGCCAGGGGGCATGGGCGAGCAGTACTTC.

The genes are TRBV5-1 and TRBJ2-7; D gene ambiguous. V was trimmed by 0 bases and J by 3 bases, leaving 10 bases between them. The CDR3 loop spans 14 amino acids. In germline, CDR1 is SGHRS, CDR2 YFSETQ. The CDR3 is CASSLAVGYYEQYF. The CDR3 nucleotides read TGCGCCAGCAGCTTGGCGGTCGGCTACTACGAGCAGTACTTC.

In DNA, the CDR3 is TGTGCCAGCGGCGACAGCCGCATTGGAAACACCATATATTTT. Protein product: CASGDSRIGNTIYF. The chain couples TRBV27 to TRBJ1-3; possibly TRBD1 for D (5 bases). Per the germline V gene, CDR1 is MNHEY and CDR2 is SMNVEV (reference sequence). Trimming left V 8 bases short and J 3 bases short, with 14 bases between. This CDR3 has 14 residues.

The chain couples TRBV2 to TRBJ2-1, with TRBD2 matching over 11 bases. J lost 9 bases, V lost 6 bases, and 7 bases had no gene match. The CDR3 runs 14 residues. CDR1 is SNHLY, CDR2 FYNNEI, per germline. CDR3 loop: CASRLSGRAAEQFF. The CDR3 region has the DNA TGTGCCAGCAGACTTAGCGGGAGGGCCGCTGAGCAGTTCTTC.

CDR3 in amino acids: CSASRSFEAFF. DNA for the CDR3: TGCAGTGCTAGTCGGAGCTTTGAAGCTTTCTTT. The rearrangement links TRBV20-1 to TRBJ1-1; no clear D. This CDR3 region has 11 residues. Germline V gene lookup returns CDR1 DFQATT and CDR2 SNEGSKA (reference sequence). V was pared by 3 bases and J by 7 bases, with 9 bases between.

The genes are TRBV6-6 and TRBJ1-1; D call uncertain. The V end lost 2 bases, the J end lost 1 base, and 5 bases lay between the germline ends. The CDR3 is made up of 13 amino acids. Germline V gene sequence: CDR1 MNHNY, CDR2 SVGAGI (reference sequence). CDR3 DNA: TGTGCCAGCAGTTACAGGGCGAACACTGAAGCTTTCTTT. Amino acid sequence: CASSYRANTEAFF.

The rearrangement uses TRBV5-1 and TRBJ2-7; TRBD1 or TRBD2 may be the D gene (5 bases each). The V gene lost 4 bases and the J gene lost 6 bases, with 14 bases spanning the gap. This CDR3 contains 13 residues. Germline-derived CDR1 and CDR2 are SGHRS and YFSETQ. The CDR3 nucleotides read TGCGCCAGCAGCCGGAACGACGGGACCGAGCAGTACTTC. This codes for CASSRNDGTEQYF.

The CDR3 reads CSVDEGHTGELFF. The CDR3 DNA reads as TGCAGCGTTGATGAGGGACACACCGGGGAGCTGTTTTTT. The chain joins TRBV29-1 to TRBJ2-2; D may correspond to TRBD1 or TRBD2 (5 bases each). Germline assignment: CDR1 SQVTM and CDR2 ANQGSEA. V gave up 3 bases and J gave up 3 bases, with 8 bases separating them. This CDR3 is 13 amino acids long.

The chain employs TRBV5-4 and TRBJ2-1; 11 nucleotides line up with TRBD1. CDR1 SGHNT and CDR2 YYREEE come from the germline V gene (reference sequence). The length of the CDR3 is 14 residues. J was trimmed by 8 bases and V by 4 bases; bases with no gene match: 5. The CDR3 protein is CASSQDRGRDEQFF. The CDR3 DNA reads TGTGCCAGCAGCCAGGACAGGGGGCGCGATGAGCAGTTCTTC.

Here the CDR3 DNA reads TGTGCCACCAGCATTAGCGGGAGGCCAGATACGCAGTATTTT. It codes for CATSISGRPDTQYF. V usage is TRBV15 and J usage is TRBJ2-3, with 10 nucleotides matching TRBD2. This CDR3 comprises 14 residues. Germline-derived CDR1 and CDR2 are LNHNV and YYDKDF (reference sequence). The ends lost 4 bases at V and 4 bases at J; junction bases unmatched: 2.

The V call is TRBV7-2, the J call TRBJ2-1, with 8 bases aligning to TRBD2. Germline V lookup: CDR1 SGHTA, CDR2 FQGNSA. The CDR3 has 15 amino acids. The junction had 3 bases not matched to a gene; V was cut back by 2 bases and J by 3 bases. The CDR3 DNA sequence: TGTGCCAGCAGCTTAACTAGCGGAATCTACAATGAGCAGTTCTTC. This gives the protein CASSLTSGIYNEQFF.

The rearrangement uses TRBV5-1 and TRBJ2-6; 7 positions match TRBD1. The CDR3 consists of 16 residues. Trimming removed 2 bases from V and 0 bases from J; junction bases left unmatched: 2. Germline CDR1 is SGHRS and CDR2 is YFSETQ. The CDR3 region is CASSFAGGSGANVLTF. DNA of the CDR3: TGCGCCAGCAGCTTTGCAGGGGGCTCTGGGGCCAACGTCCTGACTTTC.

This chain joins TRBV6-4 and TRBJ2-3, with no clear D. CDR1 and CDR2 from the germline V gene are MRHNA and SNTAGT. Trimming took 3 bases from V and 2 from J, leaving 6 bases between them. This CDR3 contains 13 residues. The CDR3, as DNA: TGTGCCAGCAGTGAGGCGTTCACAGATACGCAGTATTTT. Protein sequence: CASSEAFTDTQYF.

Only a few counts were recorded for this clone. V usage is TRBV6-1 and J usage is TRBJ2-1, with 9 bases fitting TRBD2. Per the germline V gene, CDR1 is MNHNS and CDR2 is SASEGT. With V trimmed by 3 bases and J by 1 base, 7 bases remained unmatched. This CDR3 contains 17 residues. In DNA form, the CDR3 reads TGTGCCAGCAGTGATCGGGAAGCGGGAGGTTCCTACAATGAGCAGTTCTTC. This sequence encodes CASSDREAGGSYNEQFF.

This clone was recorded once. The V call is TRBV11-3, the J call TRBJ2-5; D is undetermined. The CDR3 extends over 13 amino acids. Trimming removed 5 bases at V and 2 bases at J, with 9 bases between. Germline V CDR1 and CDR2: SGHNT, YENEEA. CDR3 residues: CASSVLGQETQYF. Written as DNA, the CDR3 is TGTGCCAGCAGCGTTCTCGGACAAGAGACCCAGTACTTC.

The chain is built from TRBV6-1 and TRBJ2-3; no clear D. The CDR3 totals 12 residues. Germline V gene lookup returns CDR1 MNHNS and CDR2 SASEGT. V lost 2 bases and J 4 bases, leaving 4 bases between the germline ends. CDR3 DNA sequence: TGTGCCAGCAGTGAAAGTTCAGATACGCAGTATTTT. Translated: CASSESSDTQYF.

This clone was counted a few times. V usage is TRBV2 and J usage is TRBJ1-2, with D uncertain. The CDR3 extends over 12 amino acids. Germline V gene data show CDR1 as SNHLY and CDR2 as FYNNEI. V lost 6 bases and J lost 3, with 8 bases in between. The CDR3 protein is CASSRTDYGYTF. The CDR3 nucleotides are TGTGCCAGCAGCCGGACGGACTATGGCTACACCTTC. Full variable domain (rest looked up from reference TRBV2 and TRBJ1-2): EPEVTQTPSHQVTQMGQEVILRCVPISNHLYFYWYRQILGQKVEFLVSFYNNEISEKSEIFDDQFSVERPDGSNFTLKIRSTKLEDSAMYFCASSRTDYGYTFGSGTRLTVV.

This clone was detected only once. This chain connects TRBV9 to TRBJ2-3; D might be TRBD2 (6 bases). The V gene's germline CDR1 is SGDLS and CDR2 YYNGEE. The germline V and J ends were trimmed by 4 bases and 7 bases, with 22 bases remaining between them. The CDR3 is 16 amino acids. CDR3 sequence reads: CASSRDGSRQTNTQYF. The CDR3 nucleotides read TGTGCCAGCAGCCGCGACGGGAGTCGACAGACAAATACGCAGTATTTT.

CDR3 sequence reads: CASSYRLAAAFQETQYF. In nucleotides, the CDR3 is TGCGCCAGCAGCTACAGACTAGCGGCTGCGTTCCAAGAGACCCAGTACTTC. V usage is TRBV5-1 and J usage is TRBJ2-5; 9 bases fit TRBD2. CDR1 is SGHRS, CDR2 YFSETQ, per germline. Trimming took 3 bases from V and 1 from J; bases not matched to a gene: 10. The CDR3 spans 17 residues.

The V call is TRBV9, the J call TRBJ2-3, with 7 bases that match TRBD1. Germline CDR1 and CDR2: SGDLS and YYNGEE. V shed 2 bases, J shed 2 bases, and the junction held 8 bases outside the gene matches. The CDR3 runs 16 residues. The chain's CDR3 is CASSVSTGTATDTQYF. DNA for the CDR3: TGTGCCAGCAGCGTTTCGACAGGGACAGCCACAGATACGCAGTATTTT.

This clone was found a few times. The chain combines TRBV14 with TRBJ1-2; 9 bases align to TRBD1. Germline V gives CDR1 SGHDN, CDR2 FVKESK. The CDR3 length is 14 residues. V shed 5 bases, J shed 7 bases, and the junction held 8 bases outside the gene matches. The CDR3 protein is CASSSTGGGGGYTF. The CDR3 bases are TGTGCCAGCAGCTCGACAGGGGGTGGAGGTGGCTACACCTTC.

J is TRBJ2-3 and V is TRBV5-1; TRBD2 matches 10 bases. Germline V CDR1 and CDR2: SGHRS, YFSETQ. CDR3 size: 16 residues. J lost 3 bases, V lost 6 bases, and 10 bases had no gene match. The CDR3 bases are TGCGCCAGCATAGCCCTTCCGGGACTAGCGACAGATACGCAGTATTTT. This codes for CASIALPGLATDTQYF.

The V gene is TRBV5-1, the J gene TRBJ2-1; 13 bases agree with TRBD2. Losses at the gene ends were 0 bases for V and 13 bases for J; bases not matched to a gene: 7. Germline lookup yields CDR1 SGHRS and CDR2 YFSETQ. The CDR3 extends over 15 amino acids. The CDR3 sequence: CASSLEGLAGKRQFF. CDR3 nucleotides: TGCGCCAGCAGCTTGGAGGGACTAGCGGGAAAGAGACAGTTCTTC.

The chain recombines TRBV27 with TRBJ2-2; TRBD2 is a possible D gene (5 bases). The V gene's germline CDR1 is MNHEY and CDR2 SMNVEV (reference sequence). V was clipped by 3 bases and J by 5 bases, with 13 bases between them. The CDR3 contains 15 residues. The CDR3 DNA sequence: TGTGCCAGCAGTTTTGTGGCAGGAGGAACCGGGGAGCTGTTTTTT. Its translation is CASSFVAGGTGELFF.

The gene calls are TRBV18 and TRBJ2-7; weak D call: TRBD2 (6 bases). This CDR3 contains 14 residues. In germline, CDR1 is KGHSH, CDR2 LQKENI. Trimming cost V 1 base and J 2 bases, with 9 bases left between them. CDR3 amino acids: CASSPRTTAYEQYF. The CDR3 DNA sequence: TGTGCCAGCTCACCACGGACTACCGCCTACGAGCAGTACTTC.

The V and J genes are TRBV19 and TRBJ2-2, with a possible D match to TRBD2 (5 bases). V was cut by 3 bases and J by 4 bases, with 12 bases left in between. The CDR3 totals 15 residues. Germline V gives CDR1 LNHDA, CDR2 SQIVND (reference sequence). Here the CDR3 reads CASSILGDFTGELFF. CDR3 nucleotide sequence: TGTGCCAGTAGTATTCTGGGAGACTTCACCGGGGAGCTGTTTTTT. The full variable domain, its missing parts supplied by reference TRBV19 and TRBJ2-2, is DGGITQSPKYLFRKEGQNVTLSCEQNLNHDAMYWYRQDPGQGLRLIYYSQIVNDFQKGDIAEGYSVSREKKESFPLTVTSAQKNPTAFYLCASSILGDFTGELFFGEGSRLTVL.

The V and J genes are TRBV5-1 and TRBJ2-5, with D possibly matching TRBD2 (7 bases). CDR1 is SGHRS, CDR2 YFSETQ, per germline. The length of the CDR3 is 15 residues. V lost 0 bases and J lost 1, with 10 bases in between. This CDR3 is CASSLEAGAQETQYF. CDR3 sequence (DNA): TGCGCCAGCAGCTTGGAGGCGGGGGCCCAAGAGACCCAGTACTTC.

The chain couples TRBV5-1 to TRBJ2-3; TRBD2 aligns across 10 bases. The CDR3 has 15 residues. Germline lookup yields CDR1 SGHRS and CDR2 YFSETQ. The V and J ends lost 0 bases and 8 bases, in that order; junction bases with no gene match: 6. CDR3 DNA: TGCGCCAGCAGCTTGGTTCTAGCGGGGGAAAGTACGCAGTATTTT. Protein product: CASSLVLAGESTQYF.

This chain links TRBV2 with TRBJ2-5; D is possibly TRBD2 (5 bases). This CDR3 has 14 residues. V was pared by 5 bases and J by 4 bases, with 14 bases between. Germline CDR1 reads SNHLY; CDR2 reads FYNNEI. CDR3 nucleotides: TGTGCCAGCAGTCCCCTAGTAGGGAGAGAGACCCAGTACTTC. Amino acids: CASSPLVGRETQYF.

The chain joins TRBV10-3 to TRBJ2-1, with 8 bases that match TRBD2. CDR3 length: 19 amino acids. With V trimmed by 0 bases and J by 0 bases, 10 bases remained unmatched. The V gene's germline CDR1 is ENHRY and CDR2 SYGVKD. This CDR3 reads CAISESSGGQFSSYNEQFF. The CDR3 coding sequence is TGTGCCATCAGTGAGTCAAGCGGGGGCCAATTTAGCTCCTACAATGAGCAGTTCTTC.